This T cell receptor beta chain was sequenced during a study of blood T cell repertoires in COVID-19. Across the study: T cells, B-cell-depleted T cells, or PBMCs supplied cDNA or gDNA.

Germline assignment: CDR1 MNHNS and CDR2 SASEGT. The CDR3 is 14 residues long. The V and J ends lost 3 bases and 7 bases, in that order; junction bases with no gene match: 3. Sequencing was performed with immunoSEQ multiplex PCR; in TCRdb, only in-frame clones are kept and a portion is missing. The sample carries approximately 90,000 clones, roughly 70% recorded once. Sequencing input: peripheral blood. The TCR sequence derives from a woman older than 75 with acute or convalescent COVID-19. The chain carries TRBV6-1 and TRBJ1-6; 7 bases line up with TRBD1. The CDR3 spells CASSDRGKNSPLHF. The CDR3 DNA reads TGTGCCAGCAGTGACAGGGGGAAGAATTCACCCCTCCACTTT.